These 25 T cell receptor beta chains share one sample of origin, sequenced in a study of spatial heterogeneity in lung cancer. Time point meaning: blood at routine non-recurrence follow-up after resection. TCRdb redid the calling of the 5' RACE reads with MiXCR, one entry per CDR3 protein. The sample records around 100,000 distinct CDR3 sequences, approximately 10% being singletons. The input for sequencing was PBMCs, taken at follow-up. Source of these receptors: a female donor with early-stage non-small cell lung cancer.

The chain recombines TRBV28 with TRBJ2-3; 7 bases are a match to TRBD2. This CDR3 contains 17 residues. Trimming at V came to 11 bases and at J to 2 bases, leaving 19 bases not matched to a gene. In germline, CDR1 is MDHEN, CDR2 SYDVKM. For the CDR3, the DNA is TGTGCCGTACGCCCGGGGCTAGCGGATACAATCACAGATACGCAGTATTTT. Encoded protein: CAVRPGLADTITDTQYF.

Ten or more counts support this clonotype. J is TRBJ2-2 and V is TRBV29-1; D unresolved. Per germline, CDR1 SQVTM and CDR2 ANQGSEA. V was pared by 4 bases and J by 6 bases, with 6 bases between. This CDR3 has 11 residues. CDR3 region: CSVGVPGELFF. DNA for the CDR3: TGCAGCGTTGGGGTGCCCGGGGAGCTGTTTTTT.

The sample holds many counts of this clonotype. The chain recombines TRBV20-1 with TRBJ2-3; 10 bases match TRBD2. J gave up 1 base and V 5 bases, and 6 bases lay outside the gene matches. The V gene's germline CDR1 is DFQATT and CDR2 SNEGSKA (reference sequence). This CDR3 contains 15 residues. The CDR3: CSAPRTSGGTDTQYF. The CDR3 DNA sequence: TGCAGTGCTCCCAGGACTAGCGGAGGCACAGATACGCAGTATTTT.

This clonotype was counted a few times. The chain has TRBV20-1 and TRBJ2-1, with 7 bases fitting TRBD2. Trimming at V came to 5 bases and at J to 8 bases, leaving 9 bases not matched to a gene. CDR1 is DFQATT, CDR2 SNEGSKA, per germline (reference sequence). The CDR3 is 13 amino acids. The CDR3 here is CSASLGLSHEQFF. Written as DNA, the CDR3 is TGCAGTGCTTCCCTGGGACTAAGCCATGAGCAGTTCTTC.

This clonotype has more than one count but fewer than ten. The chain joins TRBV6-5 to TRBJ2-2, with 7 bases fitting TRBD1. CDR3 length: 12 amino acids. V shed 5 bases and J 6 bases; nucleotides not matched to a gene: 0. Germline V gene data show CDR1 as MNHEY and CDR2 as SVGAGI. The CDR3 is CASSQGAGELFF. Written as DNA, the CDR3 is TGTGCCAGCAGTCAGGGGGCCGGGGAGCTGTTTTTT.

The rearrangement links TRBV27 to TRBJ2-1, with D possibly being TRBD2 (7 bases). Trimming took off 3 bases at V and 8 bases at J, with 20 bases between the two ends. Germline assignment: CDR1 MNHEY and CDR2 SMNVEV (reference sequence). This CDR3 region has 16 residues. CDR3 protein: CASSFAFGRGGDEQFF. CDR3 coding DNA: TGTGCCAGCAGTTTTGCTTTTGGAAGGGGGGGCGATGAGCAGTTCTTC.

There are a few counts of this clonotype. The chain employs TRBV7-2 and TRBJ2-3; D is uncertain. Trimming removed 1 base at V and 2 bases at J, with 13 bases between. The length of the CDR3 is 16 residues. Germline lookup yields CDR1 SGHTA and CDR2 FQGNSA. In nucleotides, the CDR3 is TGTGCCAGCAGCTTAGTAACAGCTCGTATCACAGATACGCAGTATTTT. This gives the protein CASSLVTARITDTQYF.

The chain has TRBV2 and TRBJ2-3, with 11 bases fitting TRBD2. The V gene end was trimmed by 4 bases and the J gene end by 4 bases; junction bases not matched to a gene: 4. Germline values: CDR1 SNHLY, CDR2 FYNNEI. This CDR3 is built from 15 residues. This chain's CDR3 is CASSATSGSPDTQYF. CDR3 sequence (DNA): TGTGCCAGCAGTGCCACTAGCGGGAGCCCAGATACGCAGTATTTT. The full variable domain, with the rest looked up from reference TRBV2 and TRBJ2-3, is EPEVTQTPSHQVTQMGQEVILRCVPISNHLYFYWYRQILGQKVEFLVSFYNNEISEKSEIFDDQFSVERPDGSNFTLKIRSTKLEDSAMYFCASSATSGSPDTQYFGPGTRLTVL.

This clonotype appeared many times. The chain links TRBV19 to TRBJ2-2; a possible D gene is TRBD1 (5 bases). The germline gives CDR1 LNHDA, CDR2 SQIVND (reference sequence). Trimming stripped 3 bases from V and 3 bases from J, with 8 bases between. The CDR3 runs to 14 residues. CDR3 coding DNA: TGTGCCAGTAGTATTCAGGGTTACACCGGGGAGCTGTTTTTT. Its translation is CASSIQGYTGELFF.

DNA of the CDR3: TGCAGCGTCCGGGACAACCAAGAGACCCAGTACTTC. Encoded protein: CSVRDNQETQYF. V usage is TRBV29-1 and J usage is TRBJ2-5; D possibly corresponds to TRBD1 (6 bases). The V end lost 6 bases, the J end lost 0 bases, and 8 bases lay between the germline ends. The CDR3 covers 12 residues. CDR1 and CDR2 (germline): SQVTM, ANQGSEA.

This clonotype was seen only a few times. This chain joins TRBV30 and TRBJ1-4; no clear D. CDR1 is GTSNPN, CDR2 SVGIG, per germline (reference sequence). The CDR3 spans 13 residues. Trimming cost V 0 bases and J 8 bases, with 10 bases left between them. CDR3 loop: CAWSVPITEKLFF. CDR3 DNA: TGTGCCTGGAGTGTACCCATCACAGAAAAACTGTTTTTT.

Points on this clonotype: A single base separates this from a much larger clone, so it may be a read error. The chain carries TRBV5-8 and TRBJ2-3, with D maybe TRBD1 (6 bases). The length of the CDR3 is 16 residues. Germline V CDR1 and CDR2: SGHTS, YDEGEE. CDR3 sequence reads: CAGSLSQGSGTDTQYF. In DNA form, the CDR3 reads TGTGCCGGCAGCTTGTCCCAGGGGAGCGGCACAGATACGCAGTATTTT.

This clonotype has ten or more counts. The rearrangement uses TRBV7-2 and TRBJ1-5; no clear D. Germline CDR1 SGHTA, CDR2 FQGNSA. CDR3 length: 12 residues. The V end was cut by 2 bases, the J end by 6 bases, with 5 bases between. CDR3 sequence reads: CASSLFGQPQHF. CDR3 DNA sequence: TGTGCCAGCAGCTTATTTGGTCAGCCCCAGCATTTT.

The rearrangement uses TRBV2 and TRBJ1-4; D gene ambiguous. The CDR3 spans 14 residues. Germline V gene sequence: CDR1 SNHLY, CDR2 FYNNEI. Trimming stripped 1 base from V and 5 bases from J, with 8 bases between. This CDR3 is CASSEDGRNEKLFF. CDR3 nucleotide sequence: TGTGCCAGCAGTGAAGACGGAAGGAATGAAAAACTGTTTTTT.

The chain combines TRBV25-1 with TRBJ1-2, with TRBD1 matching over 8 bases. Germline CDR1 MGHDK, CDR2 SYGVNS. The CDR3 length is 15 residues. V shed 3 bases, J shed 7 bases, and the junction held 10 bases outside the gene matches. The CDR3 loop is CASSDPDRVVGGYTF. CDR3 in DNA: TGTGCCAGCAGTGACCCGGACAGGGTGGTTGGTGGCTACACCTTC.

This clonotype has more than one count but fewer than ten. J is TRBJ2-5 and V is TRBV27; 12 bases match TRBD2. V lost 6 bases and J lost 4; bases outside the gene matches: 3. CDR3 length: 14 amino acids. Germline values: CDR1 MNHEY, CDR2 SMNVEV (reference sequence). Here the CDR3 reads CASRPSGRVETQYF. The CDR3 bases are TGTGCCAGCAGACCTAGCGGGAGGGTAGAGACCCAGTACTTC.

This clonotype was counted only a few times. This chain connects TRBV7-9 to TRBJ2-5; 7 nucleotides agree with TRBD2. The CDR3 loop spans 16 amino acids. Trimming at V came to 5 bases and at J to 1 base, leaving 10 bases not matched to a gene. Germline V gene data show CDR1 as SEHNR and CDR2 as FQNEAQ (reference sequence). The CDR3 sequence: CASSPFGVAGQETQYF. DNA of the CDR3: TGTGCCAGCAGCCCCTTTGGGGTAGCGGGCCAAGAGACCCAGTACTTC.

This chain uses TRBV11-2 with TRBJ2-2; D is possibly TRBD1 (7 bases). Between the trimmed V and J ends, which lost 5 bases and 6 bases, there was a span of 13 bases. Germline V gives CDR1 SGHAT, CDR2 FQNNGV. This CDR3 is built from 14 residues. CDR3 sequence (DNA): TGTGCCAGCAGCCGGGCCAGGGGGGCCGGGGAGCTGTTTTTT. This sequence encodes CASSRARGAGELFF.

V and J are TRBV11-2 and TRBJ2-4; 8 bases align to TRBD1. The V segment lost 1 base and the J segment 1 base; nucleotides outside the gene matches: 9. Looked up from germline, CDR1 is SGHAT and CDR2 is FQNNGV. The CDR3 length is 18 residues. CDR3 coding DNA: TGTGCCAGCAGCTTAGCCCTCTACAGGGGGTTGGCCAAAAACATTCAGTACTTC. It codes for CASSLALYRGLAKNIQYF.

The sample holds a few counts of this clonotype. The genes are TRBV6-1 and TRBJ2-7; D remains unclear. Trimming took 3 bases from V and 0 from J, leaving 18 bases between them. Per the germline V gene, CDR1 is MNHNS and CDR2 is SASEGT. The CDR3 extends over 17 amino acids. DNA of the CDR3: TGTGCCAGCAGTGACCGGGCCCTACCAAGGAGCTCCTACGAGCAGTACTTC. Its translation is CASSDRALPRSSYEQYF.

The V gene is TRBV10-1, the J gene TRBJ2-7; D is uncertain. Deletions cut 3 bases from V and 6 bases from J, with 9 bases between. The CDR3 spans 12 residues. CDR1 and CDR2 (germline): WNHNN, SYGVQD (reference sequence). The CDR3 spells CASSDGWGEQYF. CDR3 nucleotide sequence: TGCGCCAGCAGTGATGGCTGGGGCGAGCAGTACTTC.

The chain combines TRBV19 with TRBJ1-1; perhaps TRBD1 as D (5 bases). The CDR3 totals 15 residues. The ends were cut back, 7 bases at V and 1 base at J, with 16 bases in the middle. Germline-derived CDR1 and CDR2 are LNHDA and SQIVND (reference sequence). Here the CDR3 reads CASTPTGGRNTEAFF. Written as DNA, the CDR3 is TGTGCCAGTACCCCAACGGGGGGAAGGAACACTGAAGCTTTCTTT.

This clonotype was found many times. The chain uses TRBV6-5 and TRBJ2-5; possibly TRBD1 for D (5 bases). There are 17 residues in the CDR3. Germline V CDR1 and CDR2: MNHEY, SVGAGI. The V gene lost 0 bases and the J gene lost 4 bases, with 18 bases spanning the gap. The CDR3 bases are TGTGCCAGCAGTTACTCCAGGGTTCCCATGCCCGGAGAGACCCAGTACTTC. It translates to CASSYSRVPMPGETQYF.

This clonotype was detected a few times. The gene calls are TRBV19 and TRBJ1-5; TRBD1 agrees at 9 bases. In germline, CDR1 is LNHDA, CDR2 SQIVND (reference sequence). This CDR3 contains 19 residues. With V trimmed by 5 bases and J by 3 bases, 17 bases remained unmatched. The CDR3 is CASSPPGTGSYVYNQPQHF. The CDR3 nucleotides read TGTGCCAGTAGTCCACCCGGGACAGGGTCGTATGTATACAATCAGCCCCAGCATTTT.

This clonotype was observed a handful of times. The chain is built from TRBV28 and TRBJ1-2, with a weak D call TRBD1 (6 bases). V dropped 5 bases and J dropped 0 bases, with 13 bases sitting between them. The germline CDR1 and CDR2 sequences are MDHEN and SYDVKM. CDR3 length equals 15 residues. CDR3 nucleotide sequence: TGTGCCAGCAGTCTCGGGACAAGAACTAACTATGGCTACACCTTC. Its protein is CASSLGTRTNYGYTF.